This record looks at one T cell receptor beta chain sequence and its context. As yet, its antigen is unknown. TCRdb's table, derived via immunoSEQ multiplex PCR, lists solely in-frame clones and lacks some. This sample has around 120,000 clones; about 89% occur once, and the top ten carry approximately 12%. This entry comes from a study of T cell responses to AZD1222 COVID-19 vaccine. General study findings and limits: Spike regions recognized by vaccine-associated CD4 TCRs spanned the protein, led by 160-218 and 743-854. Just a handful of AZD1222 recipients tested seropositive at baseline.

This clonotype originated in an adult in good health. Sequencing was performed on peripheral blood, taken on day 0 of MenACWY control vaccination.

The CDR3 DNA reads as TGTGCCAGCAGTTTATCCGCAATCCCCGGGGAGCTGTTTTTT. It codes for CASSLSAIPGELFF. The rearrangement joins TRBV27 to TRBJ2-2; D is unresolved. The V gene's germline CDR1 is MNHEY and CDR2 SMNVEV (reference sequence). This CDR3 spans 14 amino acids. Trimming cost V 0 bases and J 6 bases, with 8 bases left between them.